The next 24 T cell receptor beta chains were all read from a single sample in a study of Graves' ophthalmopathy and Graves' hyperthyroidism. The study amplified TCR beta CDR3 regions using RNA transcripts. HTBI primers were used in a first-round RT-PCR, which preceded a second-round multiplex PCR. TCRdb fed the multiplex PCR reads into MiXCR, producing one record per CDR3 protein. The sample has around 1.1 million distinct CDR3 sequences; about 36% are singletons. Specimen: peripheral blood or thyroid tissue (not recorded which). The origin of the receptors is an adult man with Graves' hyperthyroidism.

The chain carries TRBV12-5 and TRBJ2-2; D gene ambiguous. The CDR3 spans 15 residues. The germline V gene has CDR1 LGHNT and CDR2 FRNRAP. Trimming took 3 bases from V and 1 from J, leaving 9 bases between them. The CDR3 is CASGLGQLNTGELFF. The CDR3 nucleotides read TGTGCTAGTGGTTTAGGGCAGCTGAACACCGGGGAGCTGTTTTTT. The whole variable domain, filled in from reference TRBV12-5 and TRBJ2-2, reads DARVTQTPRHKVTEMGQEVTMRCQPILGHNTVFWYRQTMMQGLELLAYFRNRAPLDDSGMPKDRFSAEMPDATLATLKIQPSEPRDSAVYFCASGLGQLNTGELFFGEGSRLTVL.

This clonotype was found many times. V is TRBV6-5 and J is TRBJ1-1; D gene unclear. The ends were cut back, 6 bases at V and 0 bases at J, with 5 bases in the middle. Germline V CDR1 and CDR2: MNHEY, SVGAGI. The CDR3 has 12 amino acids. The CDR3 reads CASRRMNTEAFF. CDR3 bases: TGTGCCAGCAGAAGGATGAACACTGAAGCTTTCTTT.

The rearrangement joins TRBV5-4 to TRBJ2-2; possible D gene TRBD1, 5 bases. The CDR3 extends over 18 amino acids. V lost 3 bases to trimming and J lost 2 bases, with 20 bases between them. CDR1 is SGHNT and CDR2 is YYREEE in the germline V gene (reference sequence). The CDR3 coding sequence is TGTGCCAGCAGCTGGGCAGTGGGGCCGATCTTTAACACCGGGGAGCTGTTTTTT. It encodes CASSWAVGPIFNTGELFF.

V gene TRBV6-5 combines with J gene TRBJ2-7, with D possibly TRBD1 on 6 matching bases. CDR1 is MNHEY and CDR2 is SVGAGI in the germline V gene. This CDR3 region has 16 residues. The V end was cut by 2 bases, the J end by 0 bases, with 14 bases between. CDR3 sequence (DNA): TGTGCCAGCAGTTACGAGGCAGGGGAAGTCTCCTACGAGCAGTACTTC. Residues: CASSYEAGEVSYEQYF.

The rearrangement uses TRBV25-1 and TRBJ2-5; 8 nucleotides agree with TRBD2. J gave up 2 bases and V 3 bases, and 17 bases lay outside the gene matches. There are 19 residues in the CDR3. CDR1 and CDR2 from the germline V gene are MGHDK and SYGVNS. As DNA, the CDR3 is TGTGCCAGCAGTGAGTCCGTGCCAGAGAGGACTAGCCGTCAAGAGACCCAGTACTTC. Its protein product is CASSESVPERTSRQETQYF. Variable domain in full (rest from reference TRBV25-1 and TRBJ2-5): EADIYQTPRYLVIGTGKKITLECSQTMGHDKMYWYQQDPGMELHLIHYSYGVNSTEKGDLSSESTVSRIRTEHFPLTLESARPSHTSQYLCASSESVPERTSRQETQYFGPGTRLLVL.

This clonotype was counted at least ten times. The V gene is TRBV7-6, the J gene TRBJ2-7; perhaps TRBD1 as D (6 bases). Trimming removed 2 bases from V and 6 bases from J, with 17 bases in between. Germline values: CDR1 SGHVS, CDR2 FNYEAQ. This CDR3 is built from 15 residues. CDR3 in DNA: TGTGCCAGCAGCTTACTGATCCAGGGACAAGGCGAGCAGTACTTC. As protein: CASSLLIQGQGEQYF.

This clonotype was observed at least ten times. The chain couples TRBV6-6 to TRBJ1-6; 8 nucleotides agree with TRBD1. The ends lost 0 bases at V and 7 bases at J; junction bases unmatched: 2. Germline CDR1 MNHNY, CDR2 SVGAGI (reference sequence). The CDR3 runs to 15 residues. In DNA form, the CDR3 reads TGTGCCAGCAGTTACTCGGCAGGGGGCAATTCACCCCTCCACTTT. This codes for CASSYSAGGNSPLHF.

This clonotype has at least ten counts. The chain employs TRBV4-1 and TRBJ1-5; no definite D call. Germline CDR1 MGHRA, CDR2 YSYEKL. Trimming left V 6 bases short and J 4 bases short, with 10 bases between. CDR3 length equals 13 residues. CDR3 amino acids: CASSHAVNQPQHF. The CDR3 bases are TGCGCCAGCAGTCACGCCGTTAATCAGCCCCAGCATTTT.

The CDR3 region has the DNA TGTGCCACCAGCAGAAAGCGGGGAGCCCAAGAGACCCAGTACTTC. It codes for CATSRKRGAQETQYF. The chain carries TRBV15 and TRBJ2-5, with 7 bases that match TRBD2. The junction had 4 bases not matched to a gene; V was cut back by 2 bases and J by 1 base. CDR1 LNHNV and CDR2 YYDKDF come from the germline V gene (reference sequence). The length of the CDR3 is 15 residues.

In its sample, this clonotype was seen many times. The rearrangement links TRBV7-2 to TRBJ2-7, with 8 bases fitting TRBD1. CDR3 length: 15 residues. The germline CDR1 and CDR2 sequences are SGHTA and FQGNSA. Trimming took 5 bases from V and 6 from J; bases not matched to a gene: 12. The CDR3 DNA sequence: TGTGCCAGCAGCCTATCGGGACAGGCATTTGGCGAGCAGTACTTC. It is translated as CASSLSGQAFGEQYF. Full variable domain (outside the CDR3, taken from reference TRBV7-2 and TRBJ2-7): GAGVSQSPSNKVTEKGKDVELRCDPISGHTALYWYRQSLGQGLEFLIYFQGNSAPDKSGLPSDRFSAERTGGSVSTLTIQRTQQEDSAVYLCASSLSGQAFGEQYFGPGTRLTVT.

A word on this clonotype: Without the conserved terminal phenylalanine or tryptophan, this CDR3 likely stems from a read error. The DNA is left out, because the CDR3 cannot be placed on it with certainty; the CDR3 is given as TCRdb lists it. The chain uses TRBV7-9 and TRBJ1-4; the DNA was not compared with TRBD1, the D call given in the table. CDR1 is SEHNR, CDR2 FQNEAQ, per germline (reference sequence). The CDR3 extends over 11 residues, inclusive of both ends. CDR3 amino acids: CASSQQGGREK.

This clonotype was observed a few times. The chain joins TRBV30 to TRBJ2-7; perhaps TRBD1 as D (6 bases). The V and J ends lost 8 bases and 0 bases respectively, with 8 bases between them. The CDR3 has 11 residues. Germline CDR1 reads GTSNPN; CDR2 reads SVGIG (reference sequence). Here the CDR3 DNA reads TGTGCCCTGGGGGCCTCCTACGAGCAGTACTTC. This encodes CALGASYEQYF.

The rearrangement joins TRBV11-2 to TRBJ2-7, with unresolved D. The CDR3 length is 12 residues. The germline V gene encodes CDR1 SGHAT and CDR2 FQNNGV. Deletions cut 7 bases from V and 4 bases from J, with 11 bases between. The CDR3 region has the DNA TGTGCCAGCAACCAAGCTACTTACGAGCAGTACTTC. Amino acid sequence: CASNQATYEQYF.

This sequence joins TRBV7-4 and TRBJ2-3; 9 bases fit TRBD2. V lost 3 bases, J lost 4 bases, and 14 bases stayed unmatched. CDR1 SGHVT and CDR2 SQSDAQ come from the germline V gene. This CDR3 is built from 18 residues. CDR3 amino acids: CASSFRTSASGVADTQYF. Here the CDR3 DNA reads TGTGCCAGCAGCTTCCGAACGAGCGCTAGCGGGGTTGCAGATACGCAGTATTTT.

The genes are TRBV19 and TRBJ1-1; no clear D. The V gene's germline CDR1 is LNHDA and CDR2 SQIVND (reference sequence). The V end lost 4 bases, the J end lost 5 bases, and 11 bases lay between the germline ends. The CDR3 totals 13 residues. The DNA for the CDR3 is TGTGCCAGTAGTACAGAGATGGGAACTGAAGCTTTCTTT. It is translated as CASSTEMGTEAFF.

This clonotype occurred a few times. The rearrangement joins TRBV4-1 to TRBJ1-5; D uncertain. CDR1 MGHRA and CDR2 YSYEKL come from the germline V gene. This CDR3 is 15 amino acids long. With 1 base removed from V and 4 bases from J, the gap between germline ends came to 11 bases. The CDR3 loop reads CASSQVPQSNQPQHF. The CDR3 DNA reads TGCGCCAGCAGCCAAGTTCCGCAGTCTAATCAGCCCCAGCATTTT.

CDR3 bases: TGCAGTGCCAGCAGCCCTGGACAGGGTCGCCAAGAGACCCAGTACTTC. It translates to CSASSPGQGRQETQYF. The J gene is TRBJ2-5, the V gene TRBV20-1; TRBD1 matches at 8 bases. The germline gives CDR1 DFQATT, CDR2 SNEGSKA (reference sequence). The length of the CDR3 is 16 residues. With 6 bases clipped from V and 1 base from J, the junction kept 13 bases outside the gene matches.

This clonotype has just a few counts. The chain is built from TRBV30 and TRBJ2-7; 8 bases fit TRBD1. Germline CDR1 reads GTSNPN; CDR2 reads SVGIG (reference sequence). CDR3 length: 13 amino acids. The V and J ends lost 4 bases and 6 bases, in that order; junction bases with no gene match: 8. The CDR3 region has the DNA TGTGCCTGGAAACAGGGGGTCCCTGGCGAGCAGTACTTC. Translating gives CAWKQGVPGEQYF.

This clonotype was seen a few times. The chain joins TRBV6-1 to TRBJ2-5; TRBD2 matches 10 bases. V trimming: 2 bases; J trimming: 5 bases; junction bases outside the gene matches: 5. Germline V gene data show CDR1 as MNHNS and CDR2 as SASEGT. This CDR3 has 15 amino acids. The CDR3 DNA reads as TGTGCCAGCAGTGAACCGGCTAGCGGGAGTGAGACCCAGTACTTC. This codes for CASSEPASGSETQYF.

The CDR3 region is CASSSGPRQGEPSGDTIYF. The CDR3 nucleotides read TGTGCCAGCAGCTCGGGGCCTCGACAGGGGGAGCCCTCTGGTGACACCATATATTTT. V and J are TRBV7-8 and TRBJ1-3; 9 bases are a match to TRBD1. The CDR3 totals 19 residues. The junction had 21 bases not matched to a gene; V was cut back by 4 bases and J by 8 bases. Germline CDR1 and CDR2: SGHVS and FQNEAQ.

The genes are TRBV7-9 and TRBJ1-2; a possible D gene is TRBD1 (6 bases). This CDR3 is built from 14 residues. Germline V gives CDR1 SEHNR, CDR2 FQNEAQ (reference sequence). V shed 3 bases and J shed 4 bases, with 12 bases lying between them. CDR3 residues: CASSLSRDTYGYTF. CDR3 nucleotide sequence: TGTGCCAGCAGCTTGAGCCGGGACACCTATGGCTACACCTTC.

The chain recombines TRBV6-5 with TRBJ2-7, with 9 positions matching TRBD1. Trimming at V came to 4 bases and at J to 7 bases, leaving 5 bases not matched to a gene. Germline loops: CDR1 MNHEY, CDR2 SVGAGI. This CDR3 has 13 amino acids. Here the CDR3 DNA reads TGTGCCAGCAGTTGGACAGGGGCCGGGGAGCAGTACTTC. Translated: CASSWTGAGEQYF.

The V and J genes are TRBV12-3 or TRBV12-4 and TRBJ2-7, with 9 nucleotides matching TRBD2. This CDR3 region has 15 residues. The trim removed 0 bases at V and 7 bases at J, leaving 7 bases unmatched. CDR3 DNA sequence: TGTGCCAGCAGTTTAGCGGCGGGGGGGTACAATGAGCAGTACTTC. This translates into CASSLAAGGYNEQYF.

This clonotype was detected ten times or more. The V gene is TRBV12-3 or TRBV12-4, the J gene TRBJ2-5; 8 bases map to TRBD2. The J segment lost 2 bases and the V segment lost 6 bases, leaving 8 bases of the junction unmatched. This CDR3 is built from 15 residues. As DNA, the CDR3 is TGTGCCAGCAGAGGGACCGGGACTAGTCAAGAGACCCAGTACTTC. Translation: CASRGTGTSQETQYF.